This entry lists 26 T cell receptor beta chains sequenced from one sample in a study of spatial heterogeneity in lung cancer. Each CDR3 protein gets one entry after TCRdb re-called the 5' RACE reads with MiXCR. The data show about 92,000 distinct CDR3 sequences, with 10% to 15% seen just once and about two fifths held by the top ten. Time point here: sample taken at primary tumor resection. The sequences come from PBMCs, collected at surgery. The receptor set was obtained from a male donor with early-stage non-small cell lung cancer.

The V and J genes are TRBV14 and TRBJ1-6; no clear D. This CDR3 contains 17 residues. Trimming shortened V by 0 bases and J by 1 base, and 10 bases separated the two germline ends. Germline V gene sequence: CDR1 SGHDN, CDR2 FVKESK. The CDR3, as DNA: TGTGCCAGCAGCCAAGAGGGATTGCGGTCCTATAATTCACCCCTCCACTTT. The encoded protein is CASSQEGLRSYNSPLHF. Full variable domain (remainder filled in from reference TRBV14 and TRBJ1-6): EAGVTQFPSHSVIEKGQTVTLRCDPISGHDNLYWYRRVMGKEIKFLLHFVKESKQDESGMPNNRFLAERTGGTYSTLKVQPAELEDSGVYFCASSQEGLRSYNSPLHFGNGTRLTVT.

This clonotype was observed a few times. The rearrangement joins TRBV4-3 to TRBJ2-5, with 7 bases lining up with TRBD1. Trimming at V came to 1 base and at J to 4 bases, leaving 12 bases not matched to a gene. The CDR3 covers 17 residues. The germline CDR1 and CDR2 sequences are LGHNA and YSLEER. The CDR3 here is CASSQVYSRGLGETQYF. DNA of the CDR3: TGCGCCAGCAGCCAAGTATACTCAAGGGGGCTGGGAGAGACCCAGTACTTC.

The chain couples TRBV11-2 to TRBJ2-2; 11 bases are shared with TRBD2. The CDR3 spans 16 residues. CDR1 is SGHAT and CDR2 is FQNNGV in the germline V gene. Germline trimming cut 2 bases from V and 5 bases from J; bases unmatched to any gene: 4. DNA of the CDR3: TGTGCCAGCAGCTTACACCCTAGCGGGGGGACCGGGGAGCTGTTTTTT. Translating it yields CASSLHPSGGTGELFF.

This clonotype was picked up a small number of times. V gene TRBV7-2 combines with J gene TRBJ2-3, with TRBD2 identical over 8 bases. Trimming at V came to 0 bases and at J to 4 bases, leaving 0 bases not matched to a gene. The CDR3 contains 14 residues. The germline CDR1 and CDR2 sequences are SGHTA and FQGNSA. The CDR3 region has the DNA TGTGCCAGCAGCTTAGCAGCGGGGGCAGATACGCAGTATTTT. It encodes CASSLAAGADTQYF. The whole variable domain, filled in from reference TRBV7-2 and TRBJ2-3, reads GAGVSQSPSNKVTEKGKDVELRCDPISGHTALYWYRQSLGQGLEFLIYFQGNSAPDKSGLPSDRFSAERTGGSVSTLTIQRTQQEDSAVYLCASSLAAGADTQYFGPGTRLTVL.

This clonotype occurred many times. The CDR3 loop is CSVEKRGDYNEQFF. For the CDR3, the DNA is TGCAGCGTTGAGAAGCGGGGGGACTACAATGAGCAGTTCTTC. The J gene is TRBJ2-1, the V gene TRBV29-1; TRBD2 matches 9 bases. Trimming at V came to 3 bases and at J to 3 bases, leaving 3 bases not matched to a gene. The CDR3 runs to 14 residues. The germline V gene has CDR1 SQVTM and CDR2 ANQGSEA.

The chain joins TRBV29-1 to TRBJ2-7; the match to TRBD2 covers 14 bases. V dropped 4 bases and J dropped 7; count of bases not matched to a gene: 6. The CDR3 extends over 14 amino acids. The germline V gene has CDR1 SQVTM and CDR2 ANQGSEA. The chain's CDR3 is CSVGGLAGVREQYF. The CDR3 region has the DNA TGCAGCGTTGGGGGACTAGCGGGAGTAAGGGAGCAGTACTTC.

The table lists this clonotype with a few counts. The gene calls are TRBV28 and TRBJ2-7; D is unresolved. This CDR3 region has 11 residues. Trimming cost V 6 bases and J 7 bases, with 10 bases left between them. In germline, CDR1 is MDHEN, CDR2 SYDVKM. CDR3: CASSRRGEQYF. The CDR3 DNA is TGTGCCAGCAGCCGGCGTGGGGAGCAGTACTTC.

This clonotype has just a few counts. Here the CDR3 DNA reads TGTGCCACCAGCGGACTAGCGACGAACACCGGGGAGCTGTTTTTT. Translation gives CATSGLATNTGELFF. The V call is TRBV24-1, the J call TRBJ2-2, with 9 positions matching TRBD2. Germline V lookup: CDR1 KGHDR, CDR2 SFDVKD. The CDR3 totals 15 residues. The V segment lost 7 bases and the J segment 0 bases; nucleotides outside the gene matches: 2.

This clonotype was seen only a few times. The V call is TRBV4-2, the J call TRBJ2-1; TRBD2 matches 7 bases. Trimming took 2 bases from V and 2 from J; bases not matched to a gene: 6. Looked up from germline, CDR1 is LGHNA and CDR2 is YNFKEQ. The CDR3 spans 16 residues. The CDR3 region has the DNA TGTGCCAGCAGCCAAACCCCTAGCGGTCCCTACAATGAGCAGTTCTTC. This encodes CASSQTPSGPYNEQFF.

This chain joins TRBV20-1 and TRBJ1-1; D gene unclear. CDR3 size: 15 residues. Trimming removed 0 bases at V and 1 base at J, with 12 bases between. Germline V gene sequence: CDR1 DFQATT, CDR2 SNEGSKA (reference sequence). CDR3 in DNA: TGCAGTGCTAGAGACCCGGCTCGCGGGAACACTGAAGCTTTCTTT. It specifies CSARDPARGNTEAFF.

This clonotype showed up many times. The J gene is TRBJ2-7, the V gene TRBV3-1; 11 nucleotides match TRBD2. V was pared by 3 bases and J by 12 bases, with 7 bases of the junction left unmatched. Germline V gene sequence: CDR1 LGHDT, CDR2 YNNKEL (reference sequence). CDR3 length: 13 residues. The CDR3 nucleotides read TGTGCCAGCAGCCAGATAGCGGGAGGGCCCCCGTACTTC. It specifies CASSQIAGGPPYF.

This chain uses TRBV30 with TRBJ2-5; TRBD2 matches 8 bases. The length of the CDR3 is 12 residues. J gave up 8 bases and V 4 bases, and 6 bases lay outside the gene matches. Looked up from germline, CDR1 is GTSNPN and CDR2 is SVGIG (reference sequence). CDR3 in DNA: TGTGCCTGGACCGGGACTAGACATACCCAGTACTTC. This codes for CAWTGTRHTQYF.

The chain uses TRBV15 and TRBJ1-2, with a weak D call TRBD1 (5 bases). V lost 0 bases to trimming and J lost 4 bases, with 9 bases between them. This CDR3 has 14 amino acids. The germline CDR1 and CDR2 sequences are LNHNV and YYDKDF (reference sequence). The CDR3 DNA sequence: TGTGCCACCAGCAGAGATCGGGGGAGCTATGGCTACACCTTC. Amino acids: CATSRDRGSYGYTF.

This clonotype was counted only a few times. The chain is built from TRBV12-3 or TRBV12-4 and TRBJ1-5; D ambiguous. The V and J ends lost 3 bases and 2 bases respectively, with 8 bases between them. The CDR3 is 14 amino acids. The CDR3 nucleotides read TGTGCCAGCAGTTTTTCCGGGGGCAATCAGCCCCAGCATTTT. Its protein is CASSFSGGNQPQHF.

The chain joins TRBV5-4 to TRBJ2-1; D not resolved. This CDR3 comprises 15 residues. The V gene's germline CDR1 is SGHNT and CDR2 YYREEE (reference sequence). V lost 5 bases to trimming and J lost 0 bases, with 12 bases between them. This CDR3 is CASSKSDGSYNEQFF. DNA for the CDR3: TGTGCCAGCAGTAAGAGCGATGGCTCCTACAATGAGCAGTTCTTC.

This clonotype was found many times. The chain links TRBV7-2 to TRBJ2-5, with D maybe TRBD2 (6 bases). The CDR3 spans 15 residues. The germline V gene has CDR1 SGHTA and CDR2 FQGNSA. Trimming left V 0 bases short and J 4 bases short, with 12 bases between. The CDR3 is CASSLARGDGETQYF. The CDR3 DNA reads TGTGCCAGCAGCTTAGCTCGCGGGGACGGAGAGACCCAGTACTTC.

This clonotype was found a few times. The chain employs TRBV7-8 and TRBJ1-5; D not certain. V was clipped by 4 bases and J by 4 bases, with 11 bases between them. The CDR3 contains 14 residues. Germline-derived CDR1 and CDR2 are SGHVS and FQNEAQ. The CDR3 nucleotides are TGTGCCAGCAGCTCCCGGACTGTGAATCAGCCCCAGCATTTT. It specifies CASSSRTVNQPQHF.

This clonotype came up a few times. V and J are TRBV7-2 and TRBJ1-4, with D hard to call. The CDR3 loop spans 15 amino acids. Between the trimmed V and J ends, which lost 4 bases and 0 bases, there was a span of 9 bases. CDR1 and CDR2 from the germline V gene are SGHTA and FQGNSA. The CDR3 region has the DNA TGTGCCAGCAGCTCTACAAGAGCAACTAATGAAAAACTGTTTTTT. This translates into CASSSTRATNEKLFF. Full variable domain (remainder filled in from reference TRBV7-2 and TRBJ1-4): GAGVSQSPSNKVTEKGKDVELRCDPISGHTALYWYRQSLGQGLEFLIYFQGNSAPDKSGLPSDRFSAERTGGSVSTLTIQRTQQEDSAVYLCASSSTRATNEKLFFGSGTQLSVL.

This clonotype was seen a few times. The chain carries TRBV27 and TRBJ2-1, with D maybe TRBD1 (5 bases). Trimming stripped 2 bases from V and 4 bases from J, with 12 bases between. The CDR3 length is 15 residues. Germline V gene data show CDR1 as MNHEY and CDR2 as SMNVEV (reference sequence). The CDR3 spells CASSLVRERYNEQFF. In DNA form, the CDR3 reads TGTGCCAGCAGTTTAGTCAGGGAACGGTACAATGAGCAGTTCTTC.

This clonotype was detected a few times. CDR3 residues: CSARVETTSGQFF. CDR3 bases: TGCAGTGCTAGAGTTGAGACCACCTCAGGGCAGTTCTTC. The chain uses TRBV20-1 and TRBJ2-1; D is unresolved. From germline, CDR1 is DFQATT and CDR2 SNEGSKA (reference sequence). The V end was cut by 1 base, the J end by 12 bases, with 16 bases between. The CDR3 is 13 residues long.

The genes are TRBV7-2 and TRBJ1-1; TRBD1 matches 7 bases. Germline CDR1 reads SGHTA; CDR2 reads FQGNSA. This CDR3 region has 15 residues. J lost 2 bases, V lost 0 bases, and 3 bases had no gene match. Written as DNA, the CDR3 is TGTGCCAGCAGCTTAGCGGGACAGCCAAACACTGAAGCTTTCTTT. Its protein product is CASSLAGQPNTEAFF.

This clonotype has a handful of counts. Written as DNA, the CDR3 is TGTGCCAGCAGTTACAGGGAGAGACCGAACACTGAAGCTTTCTTT. This translates into CASSYRERPNTEAFF. The J gene is TRBJ1-1, the V gene TRBV6-6; no firm D call. The length of the CDR3 is 15 residues. V shed 2 bases and J shed 1 base, with 11 bases lying between them. Germline-derived CDR1 and CDR2 are MNHNY and SVGAGI (reference sequence).

In DNA, the CDR3 is TGTGCCAGCTCACTGATCGGGGGAGCAGGGAACACCGGGGAGCTGTTTTTT. Its translation is CASSLIGGAGNTGELFF. The gene calls are TRBV18 and TRBJ2-2, with D possibly TRBD2 on 6 matching bases. Trimming took 4 bases from V and 1 from J, leaving 16 bases between them. The length of the CDR3 is 17 residues. Germline V gives CDR1 KGHSH, CDR2 LQKENI.

Only a few counts were recorded for this clonotype. CDR3 bases: TGTGCCAGCAGTTTTCTAGCCGGGGGCTACGAGCAGTACTTC. Translating gives CASSFLAGGYEQYF. The chain combines TRBV12-3 or TRBV12-4 with TRBJ2-7, with D possibly TRBD2 on 6 matching bases. Trimming removed 3 bases at V and 3 bases at J, with 12 bases between. This CDR3 is 14 amino acids long.

This clonotype was recorded many times. The chain is built from TRBV20-1 and TRBJ2-7, with TRBD2 matching 8 bases. V gave up 0 bases and J gave up 7 bases; unmatched junction bases: 5. This CDR3 spans 13 amino acids. Germline loops: CDR1 DFQATT, CDR2 SNEGSKA (reference sequence). The CDR3, as DNA: TGCAGTGCTAGAGAGCTTAGCGGGACTGAGCAGTACTTC. This codes for CSARELSGTEQYF.

Ten or more counts support this clonotype. The chain joins TRBV7-2 to TRBJ2-1, with 10 bases that match TRBD2. Germline CDR1 reads SGHTA; CDR2 reads FQGNSA. This CDR3 spans 17 amino acids. V was pared by 1 base and J by 3 bases, with 6 bases of the junction left unmatched. The CDR3 reads CASSLGSGGLIYNEQFF. The CDR3 DNA follows: TGTGCCAGCAGCTTAGGTAGCGGGGGGCTCATCTACAATGAGCAGTTCTTC.